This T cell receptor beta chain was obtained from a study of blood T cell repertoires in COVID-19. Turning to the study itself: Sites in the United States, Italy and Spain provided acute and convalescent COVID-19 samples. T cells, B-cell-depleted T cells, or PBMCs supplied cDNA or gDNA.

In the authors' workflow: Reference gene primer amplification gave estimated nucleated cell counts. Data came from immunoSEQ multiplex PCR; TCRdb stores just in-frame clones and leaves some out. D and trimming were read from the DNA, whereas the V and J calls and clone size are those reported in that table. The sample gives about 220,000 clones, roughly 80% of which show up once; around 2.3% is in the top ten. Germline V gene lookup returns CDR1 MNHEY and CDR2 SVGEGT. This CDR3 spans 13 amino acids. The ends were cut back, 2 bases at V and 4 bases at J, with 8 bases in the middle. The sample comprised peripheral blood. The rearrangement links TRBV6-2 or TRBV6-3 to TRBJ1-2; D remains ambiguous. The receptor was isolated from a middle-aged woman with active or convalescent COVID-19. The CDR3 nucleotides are TGTGCCAGCAGTTACGGGCAGGTCTATGGCTACACCTTC. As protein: CASSYGQVYGYTF.